The rows below give T cell receptor beta chains drawn from one sample of a study of regulatory T cells in long-lasting Graves disease. One entry per CDR3 protein results from TCRdb running MiXCR on the multiplex PCR reads. The table shows 400,000 or so distinct CDR3 sequences, with more than 20% occurring only once. Sequences were derived from peripheral blood mononuclear cells (PBMCs), sampled when the disease was refractory, from a patient treated with antithyroid drugs. Receptor source: a female donor with Graves disease. CDR3s include the opening cysteine and the closing phenylalanine or tryptophan. The size field is filled for only some rows; it gives once, few, many or a size class.

J	V	size	CDR3
TRBJ1-4	TRBV2	once	CASRQGFGEKLFF
TRBJ2-7	TRBV20-1	few	CSALTSYEQYF
TRBJ1-1	TRBV6-1	many	CASSDKALNTEAFF
TRBJ2-7	TRBV5-1	few	CASSDSGTYEQYF
TRBJ2-2	TRBV11-3	few	CASSLTLAGAGELFF
TRBJ2-7	TRBV20-1	many	CSAGPGSGSSYEQYF
TRBJ2-1	TRBV6-1	-	CASRSSYNEQFF
TRBJ1-1	TRBV11-3	many	CASSLGAGTEAFF
TRBJ2-2	TRBV19	few	CASKTNTGELFF
TRBJ1-5	TRBV6-5	few	CASSFEHLAGQHF
TRBJ2-2	TRBV7-3	many	CASSYTSAGGELFF
TRBJ1-5	TRBV6-1	-	CASSEILGLNQPQHF
-	TRBV28	-	CASSLSVYNEQFF
TRBJ1-4	TRBV9	-	CASSLHQAALEGEKLFF